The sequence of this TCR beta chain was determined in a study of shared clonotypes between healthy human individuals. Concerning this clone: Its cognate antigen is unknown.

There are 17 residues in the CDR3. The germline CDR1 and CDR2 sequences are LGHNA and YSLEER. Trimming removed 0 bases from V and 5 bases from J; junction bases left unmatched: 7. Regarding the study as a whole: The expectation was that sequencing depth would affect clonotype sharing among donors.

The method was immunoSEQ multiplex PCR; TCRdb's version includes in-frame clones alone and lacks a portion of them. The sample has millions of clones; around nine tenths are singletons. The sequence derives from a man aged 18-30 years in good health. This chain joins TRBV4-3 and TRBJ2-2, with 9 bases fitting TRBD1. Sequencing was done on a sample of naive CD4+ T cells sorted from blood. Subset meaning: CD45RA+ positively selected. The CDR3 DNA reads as TGCGCCAGCAGCCAAGAAATAGTGACAGGGGGTACCGGGGAGCTGTTTTTT. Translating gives CASSQEIVTGGTGELFF.